This entry lists 15 T cell receptor beta chains sequenced from one sample in a study of T cell clones after liver transplantation. TCRdb keeps only in-frame clones here, not all; method: immunoSEQ multiplex PCR. The table includes under 55,000 clones, approximately 87% detected once. Sequences were derived from CD8+ T cells from blood, sampled 12 months after liver transplant. Every receptor here comes from a human patient who received a liver transplant. The T cells may come from the graft donor.

This chain links TRBV7-9 with TRBJ2-1; no clear D. The ends were cut back, 6 bases at V and 6 bases at J, with 18 bases in the middle. Germline V gene lookup returns CDR1 SEHNR and CDR2 FQNEAQ (reference sequence). The CDR3 has 15 amino acids. The CDR3, as DNA: TGTGCCAGCAGAGGGCCCTACATTTACTTCAATGAGCAGTTCTTC. This encodes CASRGPYIYFNEQFF.

This chain uses TRBV9 with TRBJ2-1, with 8 bases lining up with TRBD2. The ends lost 4 bases at V and 5 bases at J; junction bases unmatched: 11. Germline V gene data show CDR1 as SGDLS and CDR2 as YYNGEE. The CDR3 has 16 residues. CDR3: CASSTSREVGDNEQFF. The CDR3 nucleotides read TGTGCCAGCAGCACCTCGCGGGAGGTGGGGGACAATGAGCAGTTCTTC.

The genes are TRBV5-1 and TRBJ2-7, with a possible D match to TRBD2 (6 bases). The germline V and J ends were trimmed by 0 bases and 0 bases, with 19 bases remaining between them. Germline CDR1 is SGHRS and CDR2 is YFSETQ. This CDR3 has 18 residues. The CDR3 is CASSLDGHPGDISYEQYF. DNA for the CDR3: TGCGCCAGCAGCTTGGATGGACACCCGGGAGATATCTCCTACGAGCAGTACTTC.

V usage is TRBV6-6 and J usage is TRBJ2-7, with D possibly matching TRBD1 (6 bases). The CDR3 has 12 residues. Deletions cut 10 bases from V and 1 base from J, with 11 bases between. Germline CDR1 and CDR2: MNHNY and SVGAGI (reference sequence). CDR3 protein: CATQTGSYEQYF. In DNA, the CDR3 is TGTGCCACTCAGACAGGATCCTACGAGCAGTACTTC.

Relative to its sample, this clone is medium-sized. CDR3: CASRTEQGVGQPQHF. CDR3 coding DNA: TGCGCCAGCAGAACGGAGCAGGGTGTCGGTCAGCCCCAGCATTTT. The rearrangement links TRBV4-1 to TRBJ1-5; a possible D gene is TRBD1 (5 bases). Germline V gene sequence: CDR1 MGHRA, CDR2 YSYEKL. The ends were cut back, 6 bases at V and 6 bases at J, with 18 bases in the middle. This CDR3 is 15 amino acids long.

This chain links TRBV7-9 with TRBJ1-5; D is unclear. Germline V gene lookup returns CDR1 SEHNR and CDR2 FQNEAQ (reference sequence). The CDR3 length is 13 residues. The ends were cut back, 1 base at V and 4 bases at J, with 5 bases in the middle. The CDR3 is CASSLGVNQPQHF. CDR3 nucleotide sequence: TGTGCCAGCAGCTTAGGGGTAAATCAGCCCCAGCATTTT. Full variable domain (outside the CDR3, taken from reference TRBV7-9 and TRBJ1-5): DTGVSQNPRHKITKRGQNVTFRCDPISEHNRLYWYRQTLGQGPEFLTYFQNEAQLEKSRLLSDRFSAERPKGSFSTLEIQRTEQGDSAMYLCASSLGVNQPQHFGDGTRLSIL.

This clone was seen only once. This chain joins TRBV19 and TRBJ1-1, with D hard to call. V was cut by 1 base and J by 0 bases, with 3 bases left in between. This CDR3 comprises 13 residues. Germline-derived CDR1 and CDR2 are LNHDA and SQIVND (reference sequence). The CDR3 reads CASSIALNTEAFF. CDR3 DNA: TGTGCCAGTAGTATAGCATTGAACACTGAAGCTTTCTTT.

The V and J genes are TRBV11-2 and TRBJ1-2; 8 bases are shared with TRBD1. The CDR3 totals 17 residues. Germline-derived CDR1 and CDR2 are SGHAT and FQNNGV. Trimming removed 3 bases from V and 4 bases from J; junction bases left unmatched: 13. The DNA for the CDR3 is TGTGCCAGCAGCTTCCTTCCCCAGGGGGCGAATGTCTATGGCTACACCTTC. This codes for CASSFLPQGANVYGYTF. Variable domain in full (rest from reference TRBV11-2 and TRBJ1-2): EAGVAQSPRYKIIEKRQSVAFWCNPISGHATLYWYQQILGQGPKLLIQFQNNGVVDDSQLPKDRFSAERLKGVDSTLKIQPAKLEDSAVYLCASSFLPQGANVYGYTFGSGTRLTVV.

In DNA form, the CDR3 reads TGTGCCAGCATCCAGGGACTAGCGGGAGAGCCCTCCTACGAGCAGTACTTC. Protein sequence: CASIQGLAGEPSYEQYF. The chain employs TRBV7-8 and TRBJ2-7; 14 bases agree with TRBD2. From germline, CDR1 is SGHVS and CDR2 FQNEAQ. V lost 7 bases and J lost 0; bases outside the gene matches: 8. This CDR3 spans 17 amino acids.

The gene calls are TRBV27 and TRBJ2-7; TRBD1 matches at 7 bases. The ends lost 5 bases at V and 0 bases at J; junction bases unmatched: 10. Germline V CDR1 and CDR2: MNHEY, SMNVEV (reference sequence). This CDR3 region has 16 residues. The CDR3 loop is CASSPSTGSTSYEQYF. CDR3 bases: TGTGCCAGCAGTCCATCGACAGGGTCAACCTCCTACGAGCAGTACTTC.

This clone was seen a few times. The CDR3 reads CASSVTSGRGPKQETQYF. The CDR3 DNA reads TGTGCCAGCAGTGTGACTAGCGGGAGGGGACCGAAGCAAGAGACCCAGTACTTC. This chain joins TRBV28 and TRBJ2-5; 14 nucleotides match TRBD2. The junction had 10 bases not matched to a gene; V was cut back by 5 bases and J by 2 bases. Germline lookup yields CDR1 MDHEN and CDR2 SYDVKM. The CDR3 has 18 residues.

The sample holds a few counts of this clone. The rearrangement links TRBV10-2 to TRBJ2-3, with 9 positions matching TRBD2. V shed 4 bases and J 4 bases; nucleotides not matched to a gene: 3. Germline CDR1 and CDR2: WSHSY and SAAADI. The CDR3 is 14 residues long. The CDR3 sequence: CASSVAGAPDTQYF. The CDR3 coding sequence is TGCGCCAGCAGTGTAGCGGGAGCCCCAGATACGCAGTATTTT.

Only a few counts were recorded for this clone. CDR3 loop: CASSSTSGEQFF. Here the CDR3 DNA reads TGTGCCAGCAGCTCCACTTCGGGTGAGCAGTTCTTC. The gene calls are TRBV7-9 and TRBJ2-1; the D is unclear. V gave up 4 bases and J gave up 9 bases, with 10 bases separating them. The CDR3 extends over 12 amino acids. Per the germline V gene, CDR1 is SEHNR and CDR2 is FQNEAQ (reference sequence).

The chain joins TRBV27 to TRBJ2-1; 11 bases align to TRBD2. J gave up 2 bases and V 6 bases, and 3 bases lay outside the gene matches. The V gene's germline CDR1 is MNHEY and CDR2 SMNVEV (reference sequence). The CDR3 contains 15 residues. The CDR3 DNA reads as TGTGCCAGCAGCCTTAGCGGGAGGGCCTACAATGAGCAGTTCTTC. This codes for CASSLSGRAYNEQFF.

This clone is judged medium-sized. The rearrangement joins TRBV19 to TRBJ1-1, with a tentative D call TRBD1 (6 bases). Looked up from germline, CDR1 is LNHDA and CDR2 is SQIVND (reference sequence). V lost 7 bases and J lost 6, with 18 bases in between. This CDR3 spans 14 amino acids. This CDR3 reads CASTPYREPSEAFF. The CDR3 nucleotides are TGTGCCAGTACGCCATACAGGGAGCCATCTGAAGCTTTCTTT.